Detailed here is one TCR beta chain. Its antigen remains unknown. Other DNA sequences in this sample translate to the same CDR3. The germline V and J ends were trimmed by 0 bases and 4 bases, with 10 bases remaining between them. Germline CDR1 MGHRA, CDR2 YSYEKL. This CDR3 has 14 residues. The sample originates from a study of PD-1 blockade in classical Hodgkin lymphoma. Study information: On a schedule of every 2 weeks, patients received nivolumab 3 mg/kg intravenously.

Libraries were prepared by immunoSEQ multiplex PCR; TCRdb keeps only in-frame clonotypes and omits some of them. Of about 46,000 clones listed, around 66% are singletons. General study points: Nothing has yet pinned down what causes the repertoire differences, possibly disease activity or prior therapy.

Every one of the patients relapsed after autologous stem cell transplantation (brentuximab vedotin exposure was variable). The sample was peripheral blood mononuclear cells (PBMCs), taken at baseline. The sequence was obtained from a human donor with classical Hodgkin lymphoma. V and J are TRBV4-1 and TRBJ2-7, with no clear D. CDR3 DNA sequence: TGCGCCAGCAGCCAAGATCAAGGACCGTACGAGCAGTACTTC. Protein product: CASSQDQGPYEQYF.